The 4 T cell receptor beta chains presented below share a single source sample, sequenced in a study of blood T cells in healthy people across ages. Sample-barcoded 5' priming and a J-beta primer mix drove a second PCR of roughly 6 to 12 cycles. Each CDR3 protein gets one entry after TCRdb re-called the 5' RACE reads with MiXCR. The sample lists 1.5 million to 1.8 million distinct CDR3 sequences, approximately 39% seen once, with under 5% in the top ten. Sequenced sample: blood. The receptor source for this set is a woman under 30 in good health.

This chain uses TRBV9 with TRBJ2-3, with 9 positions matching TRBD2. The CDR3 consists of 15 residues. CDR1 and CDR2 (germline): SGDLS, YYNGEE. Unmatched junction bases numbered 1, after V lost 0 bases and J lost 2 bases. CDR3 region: CASSVASGVTDTQYF. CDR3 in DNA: TGTGCCAGCAGCGTAGCTAGCGGGGTCACAGATACGCAGTATTTT.

The CDR3 spells CASSTFWAGVSFF. In nucleotides, the CDR3 is TGTGCCAGCAGTACATTTTGGGCGGGAGTATCGTTCTTC. This chain links TRBV12-3 or TRBV12-4 with TRBJ2-1; 7 bases agree with TRBD2. The CDR3 length is 13 residues. Losses at the gene ends were 5 bases for V and 15 bases for J; bases not matched to a gene: 13.

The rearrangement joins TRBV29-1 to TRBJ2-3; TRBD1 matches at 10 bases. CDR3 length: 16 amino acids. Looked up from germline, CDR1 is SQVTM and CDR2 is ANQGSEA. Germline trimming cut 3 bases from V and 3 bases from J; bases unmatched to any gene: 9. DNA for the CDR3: TGCAGCGTTGATAACTCGGACAGGGGGTTGACAGATACGCAGTATTTT. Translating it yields CSVDNSDRGLTDTQYF.

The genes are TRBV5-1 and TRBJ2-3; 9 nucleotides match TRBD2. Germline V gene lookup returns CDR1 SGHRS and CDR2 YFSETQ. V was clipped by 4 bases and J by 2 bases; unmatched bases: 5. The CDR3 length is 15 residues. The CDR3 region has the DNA TGCGCCAGCAGCGTCCCTAGCGGGGTCACAGATACGCAGTATTTT. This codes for CASSVPSGVTDTQYF. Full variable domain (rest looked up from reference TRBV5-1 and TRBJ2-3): KAGVTQTPRYLIKTRGQQVTLSCSPISGHRSVSWYQQTPGQGLQFLFEYFSETQRNKGNFPGRFSGRQFSNSRSEMNVSTLELGDSALYLCASSVPSGVTDTQYFGPGTRLTVL.